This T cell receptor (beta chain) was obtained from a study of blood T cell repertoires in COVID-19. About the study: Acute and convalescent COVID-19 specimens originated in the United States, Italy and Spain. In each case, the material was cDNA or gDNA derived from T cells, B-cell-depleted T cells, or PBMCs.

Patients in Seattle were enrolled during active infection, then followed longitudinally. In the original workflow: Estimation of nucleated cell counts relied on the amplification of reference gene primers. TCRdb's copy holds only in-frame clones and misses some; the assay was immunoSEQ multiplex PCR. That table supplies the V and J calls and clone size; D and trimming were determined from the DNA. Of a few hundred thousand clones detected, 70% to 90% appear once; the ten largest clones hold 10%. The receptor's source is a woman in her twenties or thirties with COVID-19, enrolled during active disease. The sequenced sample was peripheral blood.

CDR3 DNA: TGTGCCAGCAGCTTGTATCAGGGTCTCGGTTCGGATGAGCAGTTCTTC. This codes for CASSLYQGLGSDEQFF. V gene TRBV5-8 combines with J gene TRBJ2-1, with TRBD1 as a possible D gene (5 bases). Germline CDR1 SGHTS, CDR2 YDEGEE. The CDR3 is made up of 16 amino acids. V shed 1 base and J shed 8 bases, with 19 bases lying between them.